The 13 T cell receptor beta chains presented below share a single source sample, sequenced in a study of blood T cell repertoires in COVID-19. Measured with immunoSEQ multiplex PCR; TCRdb has only the in-frame clones, and not every one. The sample contains some 60,000 clones, over 80% of which appear only once. Sequenced: peripheral blood. These receptors were obtained from a woman of 80 years or more with acute or convalescent COVID-19.

The rearrangement joins TRBV29-1 to TRBJ2-1; TRBD1 aligns across 7 bases. The CDR3 is made up of 14 amino acids. Germline V gene data show CDR1 as SQVTM and CDR2 as ANQGSEA. V was pared by 6 bases and J by 3 bases, with 8 bases of the junction left unmatched. CDR3 loop: CSVPTGLIYNEQFF. CDR3 in DNA: TGCAGCGTGCCGACAGGGTTAATCTACAATGAGCAGTTCTTC.

The chain has TRBV5-1 and TRBJ2-2, with TRBD2 as a possible D gene (6 bases). CDR1 and CDR2 from the germline V gene are SGHRS and YFSETQ. The ends were cut back, 0 bases at V and 5 bases at J, with 17 bases in the middle. This CDR3 has 17 amino acids. CDR3 nucleotide sequence: TGCGCCAGCAGCTTGGCATTCCGGCGGGGTAGTACCGGGGAGCTGTTTTTT. Protein: CASSLAFRRGSTGELFF.

This clone was seen more than once but under ten times. The rearrangement links TRBV7-2 to TRBJ2-3; 15 bases fit TRBD2. Unmatched junction bases numbered 9, after V lost 3 bases and J lost 5 bases. From germline, CDR1 is SGHTA and CDR2 FQGNSA. CDR3 length: 18 residues. The CDR3 loop is CASSFGTSGRRKGDTQYF. The CDR3 coding sequence is TGTGCCAGCAGCTTCGGGACTAGCGGGAGGAGGAAAGGAGATACGCAGTATTTT.

This clone occurred once. The chain uses TRBV5-1 and TRBJ2-3; 15 nucleotides match TRBD2. Germline CDR1 reads SGHRS; CDR2 reads YFSETQ. V was pared by 3 bases and J by 3 bases, with 17 bases of the junction left unmatched. The CDR3 is made up of 21 amino acids. CDR3 in DNA: TGCGCCAGCAGCTATAGGGACCCTGGGACTAGCGGGAGGCATATTACAGATACGCAGTATTTT. This encodes CASSYRDPGTSGRHITDTQYF. Full variable domain (outside the CDR3, taken from reference TRBV5-1 and TRBJ2-3): KAGVTQTPRYLIKTRGQQVTLSCSPISGHRSVSWYQQTPGQGLQFLFEYFSETQRNKGNFPGRFSGRQFSNSRSEMNVSTLELGDSALYLCASSYRDPGTSGRHITDTQYFGPGTRLTVL.

V is TRBV3-1 (or the pseudogene TRBV3-2) and J is TRBJ2-5, with D maybe TRBD2 (5 bases). CDR1 LGHDT and CDR2 YNNKEL come from the germline V gene (reference sequence). V was shortened by 0 bases and J by 5 bases, with 13 bases between the two germline ends. CDR3 size: 15 residues. CDR3 DNA sequence: TGTGCCAGCAGCCAAGATTCCGGGTCGGGGGAGACCCAGTACTTC. Amino acids: CASSQDSGSGETQYF.

The CDR3 DNA reads TGTGCCAGCAGCCTGCCCGGGACAGCCTCTGGGGCCAACGTCCTGACTTTC. This translates into CASSLPGTASGANVLTF. V is TRBV5-5 and J is TRBJ2-6, with 7 bases matching TRBD1. Looked up from germline, CDR1 is SGHKS and CDR2 is YYEKEE (reference sequence). The CDR3 spans 17 residues. V shed 4 bases and J 0 bases; nucleotides not matched to a gene: 7.

This sequence joins TRBV7-2 and TRBJ1-2; 8 bases align to TRBD1. The germline V gene encodes CDR1 SGHTA and CDR2 FQGNSA. The trim removed 2 bases at V and 0 bases at J, leaving 14 bases unmatched. The CDR3 spans 19 residues. The DNA of the CDR3 is TGTGCCAGCAGCTTAAGGGGGGCTCAGACAGGGGCGGCTAACTATGGCTACACCTTC. Protein product: CASSLRGAQTGAANYGYTF.

The chain couples TRBV11-1 to TRBJ2-7; TRBD2 matches 12 bases. Germline CDR1 SGHAT, CDR2 FQDESV (reference sequence). V was pared by 8 bases and J by 6 bases, with 14 bases of the junction left unmatched. This CDR3 comprises 16 residues. The CDR3 reads CASGNSAGLAGAEQYF. The CDR3 DNA reads TGTGCCAGCGGTAACTCTGCGGGACTAGCGGGCGCCGAGCAGTACTTC.

This clone has only a few counts. V gene TRBV5-1 combines with J gene TRBJ2-3, with 10 positions matching TRBD1. V was clipped by 0 bases and J by 6 bases; unmatched bases: 7. The V gene's germline CDR1 is SGHRS and CDR2 YFSETQ. The CDR3 has 16 residues. The CDR3 loop is CASSLAMTGGSDTQYF. Here the CDR3 DNA reads TGCGCCAGCAGCTTGGCCATGACAGGGGGCTCTGATACGCAGTATTTT.

The rearrangement joins TRBV5-4 to TRBJ1-6, with D unclear. Per germline, CDR1 SGHNT and CDR2 YYREEE (reference sequence). There are 15 residues in the CDR3. V was shortened by 4 bases and J by 6 bases, with 14 bases between the two germline ends. CDR3 DNA sequence: TGTGCCAGCAGCCCATCGGGTTTAGGTAATTCACCCCTCCACTTT. It codes for CASSPSGLGNSPLHF.

V gene TRBV9 combines with J gene TRBJ2-1; 8 bases are a match to TRBD2. From germline, CDR1 is SGDLS and CDR2 YYNGEE. After removal of 0 bases from V and 4 bases from J, the junction contained 12 bases not matched to a gene. This CDR3 region has 18 residues. CDR3 in amino acids: CASSVERRSSGWYNEQFF. As DNA, the CDR3 is TGTGCCAGCAGCGTAGAACGCCGTTCTAGCGGGTGGTACAATGAGCAGTTCTTC.

The rearrangement links TRBV6-2 or TRBV6-3 to TRBJ2-7, with a tentative D call TRBD1 (5 bases). Germline V gene sequence: CDR1 MNHEY, CDR2 SVGEGT. The V end was cut by 3 bases, the J end by 1 base, with 19 bases between. The CDR3 extends over 17 amino acids. CDR3 in amino acids: CASSYSSRRAFSYEQYF. The CDR3 DNA follows: TGTGCCAGCAGTTATAGCTCGCGCAGGGCGTTTTCCTACGAGCAGTACTTC.

V usage is TRBV6-1 and J usage is TRBJ1-2; 7 bases are shared with TRBD1. CDR3 size: 12 residues. With 6 bases clipped from V and 5 bases from J, the junction kept 3 bases outside the gene matches. From germline, CDR1 is MNHNS and CDR2 SASEGT. Here the CDR3 DNA reads TGTGCCAGCAGGTCCAGGGGGTATGGCTACACCTTC. Protein sequence: CASRSRGYGYTF.